Listed below are T cell receptor beta chains from one sample, sequenced in a study of cytomegalovirus exposure and HLA in healthy donors. TCRdb keeps only in-frame clones here, not all; method: immunoSEQ multiplex PCR. Here the sample table reports fewer than 150,000 clones. Sequencing was performed on PBMCs. Every receptor here comes from a woman between 55 and 75 years old in good health and CMV-seronegative. CDR3s include the opening cysteine and the closing phenylalanine or tryptophan. The order of the fields is D gene, V gene, J gene, CDR3 DNA, CDR3 protein. The D gene is left open where the match is weak.

>TRBD1|TRBV2|TRBJ2-3
TGTGCCAGCAGAGCGCCCGTCCCGGGACAGGGCACAGATACGCAGTATTTT
CASRAPVPGQGTDTQYF
>-|TRBV5-1|TRBJ1-2
TGCGCCAGCAGCTTGAGCTCTAACTATGGCTACACCTTC
CASSLSSNYGYTF
>-|TRBV19|TRBJ2-3
TGTGCCAGTCAGGCCTTAGACACAGATACGCAGTATTTT
CASQALDTDTQYF
>-|TRBV10-3|TRBJ1-2
TGTGCCATCAGTGAGTCCTCGAGCGTTGATGGCTACACCTTC
CAISESSSVDGYTF
>-|TRBV4-2|TRBJ1-2
TGTGCCAGCAGCCATAACTTAGGGGCTAACTATGGCTACACCTTC
CASSHNLGANYGYTF
>TRBD1|TRBV11-2|TRBJ1-1
TGTGCCAGCAGCTTAGAAAGGCCGGCGACAGGGGGCTCGGCTTTCTTT
CASSLERPATGGSAFF
>-|TRBV7-9|TRBJ2-2
TGTGCCAGCAGCTTAGTGGGAAGAGGGTACACCGGGGAGCTGTTTTTT
CASSLVGRGYTGELFF
>-|TRBV2|TRBJ1-2
TGTGCCAGGGGGAACAGGGATGGCTACACCTTC
CARGNRDGYTF
>-|TRBV28|TRBJ1-1
TGTGCCAGCAGTTCGCCAGACAGCCTGATGAACACTGAAGCTTTCTTT
CASSSPDSLMNTEAFF
>-|TRBV2|TRBJ1-2
TGTGCCAGCAGTGTCCGGGGAGGGGGGGGCTACACCTTC
CASSVRGGGGYTF
>-|TRBV12-5|TRBJ1-5
TGTGCTAGTGGTTTTCTCATCCCCTCAGACCAGGGGTTGCGTCAGCCCCAGCATTTT
CASGFLIPSDQGLRQPQHF
>TRBD2|TRBV2|TRBJ2-3
TGTGCCAGCAGTGGGACTAGCGGTCCCACAGATACGCAGTATTTT
CASSGTSGPTDTQYF
>TRBD1|TRBV28|TRBJ1-5
TGTGCCAGCGGTACAGGGGGGGGCCATAGCAATCAGCCCCAGCATTTT
CASGTGGGHSNQPQHF
>-|TRBV12-5|TRBJ1-2
TGTGCTAGTGGTTTATCTACAGGGCGAGATGGCTACACCTTC
CASGLSTGRDGYTF
>-|TRBV7-6|TRBJ2-5
TGTGCCAGCAGCTTAGCGGCTCAAGAGACCCAGTACTTC
CASSLAAQETQYF
>-|TRBV20-1|TRBJ1-1
TGCAGTGCTTATGACTCTGAAGCTTTCTTT
CSAYDSEAFF
>TRBD2|TRBV18|TRBJ2-1
TGTGCCAGCTCACCAAATTTCCAGCGGGAAGGCAGGCAGTTCTTC
CASSPNFQREGRQFF
>-|TRBV28|TRBJ1-2
TGTGCCAGCAGTTTTCGGGGGGGGTATGGCTACACCTTC
CASSFRGGYGYTF
>TRBD2|TRBV6-1|TRBJ2-1
TGTGCCAGCACCTCCGGCGGGAGCTCCGGGAATGAGCAGTTCTTC
CASTSGGSSGNEQFF
>TRBD2|TRBV7-9|TRBJ2-5
TGTGCCAGCAGCTCCCAGCGGGGGGGCAAAGAGACCCAGTACTTC
CASSSQRGGKETQYF
>TRBD2|TRBV5-6|TRBJ2-1
TGTGCCAGCAGCTTGGGGGCGGTAGCGGGAGGGCCAAATGAGCAGTTCTTC
CASSLGAVAGGPNEQFF
>-|TRBV7-2|TRBJ2-7
TGTGCCAGCAGCTTAGCTCCGGGAACCTCCTACGAGCAGTACTTC
CASSLAPGTSYEQYF
>-|TRBV7-9|TRBJ2-2
TGTGCCAGCAGCTCAGGGAAGTCCGGGGAGCTGTTTTTT
CASSSGKSGELFF
>TRBD1|TRBV14|TRBJ1-2
TGTGCCAGCAGCCCACAGGGGGCGAGGGTTGCCTACACCTTC
CASSPQGARVAYTF
>-|TRBV30|TRBJ2-1
TGTGCCTGGAGTGTACATGGCAATGAGCAGTTCTTC
CAWSVHGNEQFF
>TRBD1|TRBV28|TRBJ1-5
TGTGCCAGCAGTTTCACAGGGGGAAGCAATCAGCCCCAGCATTTT
CASSFTGGSNQPQHF
>TRBD1|TRBV7-8|TRBJ1-1
TGTGCCAGCAGCTTAAGAACAGGGGACAACACTGAAGCTTTCTTT
CASSLRTGDNTEAFF
>-|TRBV6-6|TRBJ1-2
TGTGCCAGCAGTTTCGCAGGGAAAGCTAACTATGGCTACACCTTC
CASSFAGKANYGYTF
>-|TRBV7-2|TRBJ2-7
TGTGCCAGCAGCGTCTCACAGGGCCTGGTATCATCCTACGAGCAGTACTTC
CASSVSQGLVSSYEQYF
>-|TRBV7-9|TRBJ1-2
TGTGCCAGCAGCTTGGGCGGGGGGCGCGGGTATGGCTACACCTTC
CASSLGGGRGYGYTF
>TRBD1|TRBV7-9|TRBJ2-1
TGTGCCAGCAGCTCCCCACAGGGGACGCGGAATGAGCAGTTCTTC
CASSSPQGTRNEQFF
>TRBD1|TRBV7-9|TRBJ1-2
TGTGCCAGCACCCTATGGACAGGGGGCGACTATGGCTACACCTTC
CASTLWTGGDYGYTF
>TRBD1|TRBV19|TRBJ1-2
TGTGCCAGTTCACCTATTGACAGGGCCTATGGCTACACCTTC
CASSPIDRAYGYTF
>-|TRBV5-1|TRBJ1-1
TGCGCCAGCAGCTTGAGAGGAGGTCTGAACACTGAAGCTTTCTTT
CASSLRGGLNTEAFF
>-|TRBV28|TRBJ2-7
TGTGCCAGCAGCGTCGGGAGCGCCTACGAGCAGTACTTC
CASSVGSAYEQYF
>-|TRBV7-8|TRBJ1-2
TGTGCCAGCAGCTTAAGGACAATGGATGGCTACACCTTC
CASSLRTMDGYTF
>TRBD1|TRBV29-1|TRBJ2-3
TGCAGCGTTGGCCGACAGGGAAACCCCACAGATACGCAGTATTTT
CSVGRQGNPTDTQYF
>TRBD2|TRBV29-1|TRBJ2-5
TGCAGCGTTGAAGGGACTAGCGGGTACCCCCTTCAAGAGACCCAGTACTTC
CSVEGTSGYPLQETQYF
>-|TRBV7-2|TRBJ1-2
TGTGCCAGCAGCTTAGAGGGGGTGAGCTACACCTTC
CASSLEGVSYTF
>TRBD1|TRBV19|TRBJ1-1
TGTGCCAGTAGTATGCGGTCCGACAGGGGAACGGGTGAAGCTTTCTTT
CASSMRSDRGTGEAFF
>-|TRBV19|TRBJ2-3
TGTGCCAGTAGTATCGGTTTGGGCTCCCCAAATACGCAGTATTTT
CASSIGLGSPNTQYF
>-|TRBV5-1|TRBJ1-5
TGCGCCAGCAGCTTTACAGGCCCAGGGGATCAGCCCCAGCATTTT
CASSFTGPGDQPQHF
>TRBD1|TRBV27|TRBJ1-1
TGTGCCAGCAGTGCCAGGGGGCCTTACACTGAAGCTTTCTTT
CASSARGPYTEAFF
>TRBD2|TRBV27|TRBJ2-7
TGTGCCAGCGCGTACCGGGAGGCACCTTACGAGCAGTACTTC
CASAYREAPYEQYF
>TRBD2|TRBV5-1|TRBJ2-3
TGCGCCAGCAGCTCGACTAGCGGGGGGCTTTCAGATACGCAGTATTTT
CASSSTSGGLSDTQYF
>-|TRBV7-9|TRBJ2-1
TGTGCCAGCGGGCAGGGCTTCAATGAGCAGTTCTTC
CASGQGFNEQFF
>TRBD1|TRBV10-3|TRBJ2-2
TGTGCCATCAGTGAGTCGACAGGGGGCCGCACCGGGGAGCTGTTTTTT
CAISESTGGRTGELFF
>-|TRBV5-4|TRBJ1-2
TGTGCCAGCAGCTTGGCCAGGGTAGGTGATGGCTACACCTTC
CASSLARVGDGYTF
>TRBD1|TRBV6-1|TRBJ1-1
TGTGCCAGCAGTGAACCCGGGACAGGGGAGAACACTGAAGCTTTCTTT
CASSEPGTGENTEAFF
>TRBD1|TRBV13|TRBJ2-3
TGTGCCAGCAGCTTAGGCCTCAGGGGACAGAGCACAGATACGCAGTATTTT
CASSLGLRGQSTDTQYF
>-|TRBV14|TRBJ1-1
TGTGCCAGCAGCCAAGTTGGCGGAGTGAACACTGAAGCTTTCTTT
CASSQVGGVNTEAFF
>-|TRBV6-1|TRBJ2-7
TGTGCCAGCAGTGATAACAGGGTCTACGAGCAGTACTTC
CASSDNRVYEQYF
>-|TRBV5-1|TRBJ1-1
TGCGCCAGCAGCGCGGGGGCGAGGGTCGGAGCTTTCTTT
CASSAGARVGAFF
>TRBD2|TRBV10-3|TRBJ2-5
TGTGCCATCAGTGAGTCGGGGGGAGGGGAGACCCAGTACTTC
CAISESGGGETQYF
>-|TRBV7-9|TRBJ2-2
TGTGCCAGCAGCTTGGCGGGGACGAACACCGGGGAGCTGTTTTTT
CASSLAGTNTGELFF
>TRBD1|TRBV9|TRBJ1-6
TGTGCCAGCAGCCCCCAGGAGGGGGCCAATAATTCACCCCTCCACTTT
CASSPQEGANNSPLHF